Shown below are 17 T cell receptor beta chains from a single sample sequenced in a study of CD8 T cells in ankylosing spondylitis. General study results and limits: A motif in TCR beta, a set of several highly homologous variants, appeared characteristic of ankylosing spondylitis blood.

MiXCR was run by TCRdb on the 5' RACE reads, yielding one entry per CDR3 protein. Of roughly 700,000 distinct CDR3 sequences in the sample, around 19% are singletons; the top ten hold about 19%. These TCRs are of unknown antigen specificity. The sample comprised blood, either unsorted or a sorted T cell fraction (not recorded which). These receptors were taken from a male donor with ankylosing spondylitis.

This clonotype was counted only a few times. The CDR3 DNA reads TGCGCCAGCAGCTTGGGTTCGCAGGCCGAAGGATGGTACTTC. Translating it yields CASSLGSQAEGWYF. The V call is TRBV5-1, the J call TRBJ2-4; D call uncertain. Germline lookup yields CDR1 SGHRS and CDR2 YFSETQ. This CDR3 has 14 residues. Trimming left V 0 bases short and J 15 bases short, with 19 bases between.

In its sample, this clonotype was seen many times. The gene calls are TRBV29-1 and TRBJ2-2; perhaps D is TRBD1 or TRBD2 (6 bases each). The V gene lost 7 bases and the J gene lost 0 bases, with 15 bases spanning the gap. CDR3 length equals 15 residues. Germline assignment: CDR1 SQVTM and CDR2 ANQGSEA. This CDR3 is CSAGSQGTNTGELFF. In DNA, the CDR3 is TGCAGCGCCGGGAGCCAGGGGACGAACACCGGGGAGCTGTTTTTT.

The genes are TRBV29-1 and TRBJ2-1, with 7 positions matching TRBD1. The CDR3 totals 14 residues. From germline, CDR1 is SQVTM and CDR2 ANQGSEA. The V and J ends lost 4 bases and 0 bases, in that order; junction bases with no gene match: 3. CDR3 nucleotide sequence: TGCAGCGTTGTGGGACAGAGCTCCTACAATGAGCAGTTCTTC. This codes for CSVVGQSSYNEQFF.

This chain joins TRBV12-3 or TRBV12-4 and TRBJ2-4; D not certain. The V end lost 6 bases, the J end lost 6 bases, and 15 bases lay between the germline ends. The CDR3 runs to 14 residues. CDR3 sequence reads: CASSPGQKGNIQYF. In DNA, the CDR3 is TGTGCCAGCAGCCCTGGCCAGAAGGGAAACATTCAGTACTTC.

The genes are TRBV4-2 and TRBJ2-3; TRBD2 matches 9 bases. Germline assignment: CDR1 LGHNA and CDR2 YNFKEQ. The CDR3 consists of 17 residues. The V segment lost 0 bases and the J segment 2 bases; nucleotides outside the gene matches: 6. The CDR3, as DNA: TGTGCCAGCAGCCAAGATCAAGCGGGAGGTTACACAGATACGCAGTATTTT. Its protein is CASSQDQAGGYTDTQYF.

The chain is built from TRBV7-3 and TRBJ2-5, with no clear D. The ends were cut back, 5 bases at V and 5 bases at J, with 15 bases in the middle. The CDR3 sequence is 14 residues long. Germline V gene lookup returns CDR1 SGHTA and CDR2 FQGTGA. CDR3 sequence: CASSPKGSAETQYF. CDR3 DNA: TGTGCCAGCAGCCCAAAAGGAAGCGCGGAGACCCAGTACTTC. Combining the CDR3 with reference TRBV7-3 and TRBJ2-5 gives the whole variable domain GAGVSQTPSNKVTEKGKYVELRCDPISGHTALYWYRQSLGQGPEFLIYFQGTGAADDSGLPNDRFFAVRPEGSVSTLKIQRTERGDSAVYLCASSPKGSAETQYFGPGTRLLVL.

CDR3 in amino acids: CASSLGEADIQYF. CDR3 bases: TGTGCCAGCAGTTTAGGGGAGGCGGACATTCAGTACTTC. This rearrangement joins TRBV12-3 or TRBV12-4 to TRBJ2-4, with a weak D call TRBD2 (6 bases). V dropped 1 base and J dropped 8 bases, with 9 bases sitting between them. The CDR3 sequence is 13 residues long.

The V call is TRBV5-1, the J call TRBJ1-1; no definite D call. V shed 1 base and J shed 0 bases, with 13 bases lying between them. The CDR3 loop spans 16 amino acids. Germline CDR1 and CDR2: SGHRS and YFSETQ. This CDR3 is CASSLTLSRVNTEAFF. The CDR3 region has the DNA TGCGCCAGCAGCTTGACTTTGTCGAGGGTGAACACTGAAGCTTTCTTT. The entire variable domain, with the rest obtained from reference TRBV5-1 and TRBJ1-1, is as follows: KAGVTQTPRYLIKTRGQQVTLSCSPISGHRSVSWYQQTPGQGLQFLFEYFSETQRNKGNFPGRFSGRQFSNSRSEMNVSTLELGDSALYLCASSLTLSRVNTEAFFGQGTRLTVV.

The CDR3 DNA reads TGCGCCAGCAGCCCGGGGGCGGGGGTAAACAATGAGCAGTTCTTC. Translated, it gives CASSPGAGVNNEQFF. The chain has TRBV4-1 and TRBJ2-1, with D possibly being TRBD2 (7 bases). There are 15 residues in the CDR3. The V gene's germline CDR1 is MGHRA and CDR2 YSYEKL. V lost 4 bases and J lost 5, with 15 bases in between.

CDR3 DNA: TGCGCCAGCAGCATGAACCGGGACGGCTATGGCTACACCTTC. The encoded protein is CASSMNRDGYGYTF. V and J are TRBV5-1 and TRBJ1-2; D might be TRBD1 (5 bases). The CDR3 totals 14 residues. With 4 bases removed from V and 4 bases from J, the gap between germline ends came to 14 bases. Germline lookup yields CDR1 SGHRS and CDR2 YFSETQ.

This chain connects TRBV29-1 to TRBJ2-7; 12 nucleotides align to TRBD2. V was clipped by 6 bases and J by 0 bases; unmatched bases: 0. Per the germline V gene, CDR1 is SQVTM and CDR2 is ANQGSEA. The CDR3 is 13 amino acids. CDR3 DNA sequence: TGCAGCGTGACTAGCGGGAGCTCCTACGAGCAGTACTTC. This encodes CSVTSGSSYEQYF.

The chain couples TRBV12-3 or TRBV12-4 to TRBJ2-5, with no clear D. Trimming stripped 5 bases from V and 5 bases from J, with 15 bases between. The CDR3 consists of 14 residues. The CDR3 DNA follows: TGTGCCAGCAGTCCTGTGGGGAAACGGGAGACCCAGTACTTC. Translation gives CASSPVGKRETQYF.

V and J are TRBV25-1 and TRBJ2-1; 7 nucleotides match TRBD1. CDR3 length equals 17 residues. After removal of 1 base from V and 0 bases from J, the junction contained 6 bases not matched to a gene. Germline CDR1 reads MGHDK; CDR2 reads SYGVNS. CDR3 DNA: TGTGCCAGCAGTGAATCAAGGGGGCCGACCTCCTACAATGAGCAGTTCTTC. Translating it yields CASSESRGPTSYNEQFF.

V is TRBV20-1 and J is TRBJ2-7; D may correspond to TRBD1 or TRBD2 (6 bases each). The CDR3 runs 14 residues. Between the trimmed V and J ends, which lost 3 bases and 4 bases, there was a span of 16 bases. Germline V lookup: CDR1 DFQATT, CDR2 SNEGSKA (reference sequence). Here the CDR3 reads CSARGLGGGYEQYF. CDR3 in DNA: TGCAGTGCTAGGGGCTTGGGGGGCGGGTACGAGCAGTACTTC.

The chain has TRBV28 and TRBJ2-6; no clear D gene. The CDR3 extends over 14 amino acids. Looked up from germline, CDR1 is MDHEN and CDR2 is SYDVKM. Trimming stripped 10 bases from V and 4 bases from J, with 14 bases between. The CDR3 protein is CATREGVGANVLTF. The CDR3 DNA sequence: TGTGCCACCCGTGAAGGAGTCGGGGCCAACGTCCTGACTTTC.

This clonotype was recorded at least ten times. The chain joins TRBV6-4 to TRBJ2-3, with TRBD1 matching over 10 bases. CDR1 and CDR2 from the germline V gene are MRHNA and SNTAGT. The CDR3 length is 16 residues. The V and J ends lost 0 bases and 4 bases, in that order; junction bases with no gene match: 4. CDR3 region: CASSDSGTGAPDTQYF. CDR3 bases: TGTGCCAGCAGTGACTCCGGGACAGGGGCCCCAGATACGCAGTATTTT.

V gene TRBV2 combines with J gene TRBJ2-3; 10 bases agree with TRBD2. After removal of 2 bases from V and 5 bases from J, the junction contained 4 bases not matched to a gene. This CDR3 region has 15 residues. The germline V gene has CDR1 SNHLY and CDR2 FYNNEI. The CDR3: CASSESGRAGDTQYF. In DNA form, the CDR3 reads TGTGCCAGCAGTGAAAGCGGGAGGGCCGGAGATACGCAGTATTTT.